This T cell receptor (beta chain) was documented in a study of blood T cell repertoires in COVID-19. The wider study: Samples taken during acute and convalescent COVID-19 were collected in the United States, Italy and Spain. PBMCs, B-cell-depleted T cells, or T cells provided the cDNA or gDNA that made up the material.

Original processing methods: Reference gene primers were amplified, and this amplification served to estimate nucleated cell counts. Generated by immunoSEQ multiplex PCR, the TCRdb table keeps only in-frame clones and is missing some. From that table come the V and J calls and clone size; the DNA was used to work out D and trimming. The sample contains 250,000 to 300,000 clones, approximately 85% of which appear only once. The clonotype comes from a woman aged 70 to 79 with acute or convalescent COVID-19. Material for sequencing was peripheral blood.

The CDR3 region has the DNA TGTGCCAGCAGTTACTCTCAGGGGAAGGGCACAGATACGCAGTATTTT. Its translation: CASSYSQGKGTDTQYF. The V and J genes are TRBV6-5 and TRBJ2-3; D may be TRBD1 (6 bases). The V gene's germline CDR1 is MNHEY and CDR2 SVGAGI. V gave up 0 bases and J gave up 1 base, with 11 bases separating them. The CDR3 length is 16 residues.